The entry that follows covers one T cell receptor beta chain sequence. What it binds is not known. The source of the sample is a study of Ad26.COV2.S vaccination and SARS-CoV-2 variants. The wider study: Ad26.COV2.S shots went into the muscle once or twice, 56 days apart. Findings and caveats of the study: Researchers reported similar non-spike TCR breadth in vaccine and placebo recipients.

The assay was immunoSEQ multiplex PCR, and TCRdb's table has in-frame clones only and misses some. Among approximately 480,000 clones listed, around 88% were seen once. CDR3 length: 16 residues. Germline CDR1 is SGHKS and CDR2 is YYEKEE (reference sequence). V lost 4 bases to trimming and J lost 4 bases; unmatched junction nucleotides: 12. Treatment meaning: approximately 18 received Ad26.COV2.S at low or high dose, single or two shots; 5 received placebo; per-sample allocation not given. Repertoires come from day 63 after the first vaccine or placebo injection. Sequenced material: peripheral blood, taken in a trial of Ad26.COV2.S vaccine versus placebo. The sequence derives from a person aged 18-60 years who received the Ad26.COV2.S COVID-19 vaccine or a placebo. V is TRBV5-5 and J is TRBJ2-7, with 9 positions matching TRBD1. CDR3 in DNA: TGTGCCAGCAGCCCGGGGGACAGGGTGGGTCCTTACGAGCAGTACTTC. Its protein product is CASSPGDRVGPYEQYF.